Listed below are T cell receptor beta chains from one sample, sequenced in a study of blood T cells in healthy people across ages. TCRdb processed the 5' RACE reads anew with MiXCR; each CDR3 protein has one entry. The repertoire holds approximately 800,000 distinct CDR3 sequences, with about half as singletons. Sample: blood. All receptors come from a man of 80 years or more in good health. Both conserved end residues are part of each CDR3. D genes are given only for firm matches. Not every row has a clone size; where given, it reads once, few, many or a size class.

TRBD2	TRBV6-6	TRBJ2-3	-	TGTGCCAGCAGTTACTCGACTAGCGGGACAGATACGCAGTATTTT	CASSYSTSGTDTQYF
-	TRBV5-6	TRBJ2-7	few	TGTGCCAGCAGCTTAAATTATGGTTCCTACGAGCAGTACTTC	CASSLNYGSYEQYF
-	TRBV27	TRBJ2-7	few	TGTGCCAGCAGTCCCACAGTTTGGGGGCGAGACGAGCAGTACTTC	CASSPTVWGRDEQYF
-	TRBV12-3/TRBV12-4	TRBJ1-2	-	TGTGCCAGCAGTTCGGGTAGTAGCTACACCTTC	CASSSGSSYTF
-	TRBV30	TRBJ1-6	-	TGTGCCCTCGCGGGGGGCCTTTCCTATAATTCACCCCTCCACTTT	CALAGGLSYNSPLHF
-	TRBV12-3/TRBV12-4	TRBJ2-5	-	TGTGCCAGCAGTTTACTCCCCGGGCGGGGACAAGAGACCCAGTACTTC	CASSLLPGRGQETQYF
TRBD1	TRBV7-6	TRBJ2-5	-	TGTGCCTCGACGCCCGGGACAGGGAGTCAAGAGACCCAGTACTTC	CASTPGTGSQETQYF
-	TRBV7-2	TRBJ2-5	few	TGTGCCAGCAGCCCTTATAACGGTTGGACTGCGCCGGGGACCCAGTACTTC	CASSPYNGWTAPGTQYF
-	TRBV14	TRBJ2-3	-	TGTGCCAGCAGCCAAGATCATATGGCCGATACGCAGTATTTT	CASSQDHMADTQYF
-	TRBV3-1	TRBJ2-2	-	TGTGCCAGCAGCCAGGTGTTTGCCAGGGACTCACAAGGGGACACCGGGGAGCTGTTTTTT	CASSQVFARDSQGDTGELFF
-	TRBV29-1	TRBJ2-1	many	TGCAGCGTTGACGGGGGCACCGTAGATGAGCAGTTCTTC	CSVDGGTVDEQFF
TRBD2	TRBV29-1	TRBJ2-5	-	TGCAGCTCCTCCCGAGCGGGAGTAGGTGAGACCCAGTACTTC	CSSSRAGVGETQYF
-	TRBV7-9	TRBJ1-2	-	TGTGCCAGCAGCTTAGACGGTCAGCCCTATGGCTACACCTTC	CASSLDGQPYGYTF
-	TRBV9	TRBJ2-2	-	TGTGCCAGCAGCATCGGGATCCTCACCGGGGAGCTGTTTTTT	CASSIGILTGELFF
-	TRBV29-1	TRBJ1-1	few	TGCAGCGTTGCTCAGGAGGTTAAAGCTTTCTTT	CSVAQEVKAFF
TRBD2	TRBV20-1	TRBJ2-1	-	TGCAGTGCTAACCCTCCGAGCGGGGGCTCCTACAATGAGCAGTTCTTC	CSANPPSGGSYNEQFF
-	TRBV24-1	TRBJ1-5	-	TGTGCCATCCAAGGTCCCAGTCCCAATCAGCCCCAGCATTTT	CAIQGPSPNQPQHF
-	TRBV6-5	TRBJ2-7	-	TGTGCCAGCAGACCGGACCCTATTTCCAGGGGGCAGTACTTC	CASRPDPISRGQYF
TRBD2	TRBV20-1	TRBJ2-1	-	TGCAGTGCTAGAGGACCCGGACTAGCCGAATCGAGCTCCTACAATGAGCAGTTCTTC	CSARGPGLAESSSYNEQFF
TRBD2	TRBV20-1	TRBJ2-1	-	TGCAGTGCTAAATCGACTAGCGGGACCACGAGCTACAATGAGCAGTTCTTC	CSAKSTSGTTSYNEQFF
-	TRBV6-5	TRBJ1-4	-	TGTGCCAGCAGTCCGGATTTGTGGGATAATGAAAAACTGTTTTTT	CASSPDLWDNEKLFF
TRBD2	TRBV12-3/TRBV12-4	TRBJ2-3	-	TGTGCCAGCAATGGACTAGCGGGAGCCAAAGATACGCAGTATTTT	CASNGLAGAKDTQYF
-	TRBV14	TRBJ2-1	few	TGTGCCAGCAGCCAAGCTCTCCAGGGGCAGGATGAGCAGTTCTTC	CASSQALQGQDEQFF
-	TRBV30	TRBJ1-2	-	TGTGCCTGGACCCAACTCGGTGGTTTTTATGGCTACACCTTC	CAWTQLGGFYGYTF
TRBD1	TRBV10-3	TRBJ2-5	-	TGTGCCATCAGTGAGGGACAGGGATTCAATGAGCAGTACTTC	CAISEGQGFNEQYF
-	TRBV5-1	TRBJ2-1	-	TGCGCCAGCAGCTTGGGGGAGAATTATGAGCAGTTCTTC	CASSLGENYEQFF
TRBD1	TRBV6-5	TRBJ2-3	-	TGTGCCAGCAGTTACCGTGTAGGGACAGGGGTCGGAGGTACGCAGTATTTT	CASSYRVGTGVGGTQYF
-	TRBV20-1	TRBJ1-2	-	TGCAGTATCTATGGGGGGGCCTCTGGCTACACCTTC	CSIYGGASGYTF
-	TRBV7-9	TRBJ1-4	-	TGTGCCAGCAGCTTCACCGGGACGGGAATTGAAAAACTGTTTTTT	CASSFTGTGIEKLFF
-	TRBV29-1	TRBJ2-1	-	TGCACCGGGTCGGACAGCTCCTACAATGAGCAGTTCTTC	CTGSDSSYNEQFF
-	TRBV29-1	TRBJ2-1	-	TGCAGCGTTGATGGAAGGGAGCAGTTCTTC	CSVDGREQFF
-	TRBV21-1	TRBJ2-7	-	TGTGCCAGCAGCAAAGGCGCTAGCGGAGCATACGAGCAGTACTTC	CASSKGASGAYEQYF
TRBD2	TRBV30	TRBJ2-1	once	TGTGCCTGGGACCCGCTAGCGGGAGTTAGGAATGAGCAGTTCTTC	CAWDPLAGVRNEQFF
-	TRBV21-1	TRBJ2-7	-	TGTGCCAGCAATAATGAGACAGGGGAGGTCGAGCAGTACTTC	CASNNETGEVEQYF
TRBD2	TRBV20-1	TRBJ2-1	-	TGCAGTGCTAGCTCCCCTTTCGGGCTAGCGGGAGGGACCTCCTACAATGAGCAGTTCTTC	CSASSPFGLAGGTSYNEQFF
-	TRBV7-8	TRBJ2-6	few	TGTGCCAGCAGGGATTATCTGGCCCAGAGATCTGGGGCCAACGTCCTGACTTTC	CASRDYLAQRSGANVLTF
-	TRBV6-6	TRBJ1-1	-	TGTGCCAGCACCGGCGACCGCAGGGCGGGGAACACTGAAGCTTTCTTT	CASTGDRRAGNTEAFF
TRBD1	TRBV5-1	TRBJ1-2	-	TGCGCCAGCAGCTTGGGGGACAGGGCTGTATTGGGTGGCTACACCTTC	CASSLGDRAVLGGYTF
TRBD1	TRBV27	TRBJ2-4	few	TGTGCCAGCAGTTCTTGGAGACAGGGGCCTTTCTTAGCCAAAAACATTCAGTACTTC	CASSSWRQGPFLAKNIQYF
TRBD2	TRBV7-2	TRBJ2-1	-	TGTGCCAGCAGCTTATTAACTAGCGGATATACAATGGGTGAGCAGTTCTTC	CASSLLTSGYTMGEQFF
-	TRBV20-1	TRBJ2-3	once	TGCAGTGCTAGGACTGGAGTAACAGATACGCAGTATTTT	CSARTGVTDTQYF
-	TRBV5-1	TRBJ1-2	-	TGCGCCAGCAGCTCCGTTAGCGCCGGGGGTCGCTACACCTTC	CASSSVSAGGRYTF
TRBD2	TRBV20-1	TRBJ2-1	many	TGCAGTGCTAGAGATCCCGGACTAGCGGTTCTCGAGCAGTTCTTC	CSARDPGLAVLEQFF
TRBD2	TRBV12-3/TRBV12-4	TRBJ2-7	-	TGTGCCAGCAGTTCTAGCGGGAGGGGGCTCGAGCAGTACTTC	CASSSSGRGLEQYF
-	TRBV20-1	TRBJ2-3	-	TGCAGTGCTAGACTAGCGAACGTCCCAGATACGCAGTATTTT	CSARLANVPDTQYF
-	TRBV2	TRBJ2-1	few	TGTGCCAGCACCCGATTCAGTTACAATGAGCAGTTCTTC	CASTRFSYNEQFF
TRBD1	TRBV5-1	TRBJ2-1	-	TGCGCCAGCAGCTTGGGGCAGGGGGCGGTCCTCAGGAATGAGCAGTTCTTC	CASSLGQGAVLRNEQFF
-	TRBV28	TRBJ1-5	-	TGTGCCAGCAGCATGACAGCTTTTCTTCAGCCCCAGCATTTT	CASSMTAFLQPQHF
TRBD1	TRBV5-1	TRBJ1-2	-	TGCGCCAGCAGCCCGCCGGGACAGGTGCATGGCTACACCTTC	CASSPPGQVHGYTF
-	TRBV18	TRBJ1-4	-	TGTGCCAGCTCACCCTCACAAGCAACTAATGAAAAACTGTTTTTT	CASSPSQATNEKLFF
-	TRBV6-2/TRBV6-3	TRBJ2-3	few	TGTGCCAGCAGTAAGACTAGAAAATCAGATACGCAGTATTTT	CASSKTRKSDTQYF
-	TRBV2	TRBJ2-1	-	TGTGCCAGCAGTGAATTCCATGAGCAGTTCTTC	CASSEFHEQFF
-	TRBV5-1	TRBJ1-1	-	TGCGCCAGCAGCTTGGAACTGCGCACTGAAGCTTTCTTT	CASSLELRTEAFF
-	TRBV20-1	TRBJ2-5	few	TGCAGTGCCATAAGGGAATGGCAAGAGACCCAGTACTTC	CSAIREWQETQYF
-	TRBV6-1	TRBJ1-1	few	TGTGCCAGCAGTGAGGGTGGGTCGAACACTGAAGCTTTCTTT	CASSEGGSNTEAFF
-	TRBV6-2/TRBV6-3	TRBJ2-6	-	TGTGCCAGCAGTCAAAGTCGATCCTCTGGGGCCAACGTCCTGACTTTC	CASSQSRSSGANVLTF
TRBD1	TRBV5-1	TRBJ2-3	-	TGCGCCAGCAGCTTACAGGGGGCGCGTGCAGATACGCAGTATTTT	CASSLQGARADTQYF
-	TRBV29-1	TRBJ2-1	-	TGCAGCGTTCGTAGAGGCTCCTACAATGAGCAGTTCTTC	CSVRRGSYNEQFF
-	TRBV7-2	TRBJ2-7	-	TGTGCCAGCAGCTTAGTCCCTAGGAGCTCCTACGAGCAGTACTTC	CASSLVPRSSYEQYF